These 27 T cell receptor beta chains came from one sample sequenced in a study of naive and memory T cell subsets. An equimolar mix of two oligonucleotides served as the beta constant-region primer for TRBC1 and TRBC2. Each CDR3 protein is one row after TCRdb ran MiXCR on the UMI-ligation and nested PCR reads. This sample has approximately 140,000 distinct CDR3 sequences, with about a sixth found just once. Sequencing was performed on naive CD4+ T cells from blood. The receptors were sampled from a human donor in good health.

This clonotype was seen many times. The CDR3 DNA reads as TGCAGTGCCCGACGGGGCGAGCAGTACTTC. Protein product: CSARRGEQYF. The chain uses TRBV20-1 and TRBJ2-7; D possibly corresponds to TRBD2 (5 bases). Per the germline V gene, CDR1 is DFQATT and CDR2 is SNEGSKA (reference sequence). The CDR3 loop spans 10 amino acids. V shed 6 bases and J shed 6 bases, with 9 bases lying between them.

This chain connects TRBV11-2 to TRBJ2-4; 7 nucleotides align to TRBD1. The V gene's germline CDR1 is SGHAT and CDR2 FQNNGV. The ends lost 4 bases at V and 8 bases at J; junction bases unmatched: 2. The CDR3 contains 12 residues. CDR3 nucleotide sequence: TGTGCCAGCAGCTACAGGGGAGACATTCAGTACTTC. Amino acids: CASSYRGDIQYF.

V usage is TRBV11-2 and J usage is TRBJ1-1, with 10 bases lining up with TRBD1. The CDR3 loop spans 14 amino acids. The germline V gene has CDR1 SGHAT and CDR2 FQNNGV. The V segment lost 5 bases and the J segment 6 bases; nucleotides outside the gene matches: 6. CDR3 DNA: TGTGCCAGCAGCCTAAGACAGGGGGCTGCTGAAGCTTTCTTT. This encodes CASSLRQGAAEAFF.

This clonotype was counted a few times. The rearrangement links TRBV5-1 to TRBJ2-3; TRBD2 matches 11 bases. J gave up 2 bases and V 5 bases, and 7 bases lay outside the gene matches. Germline lookup yields CDR1 SGHRS and CDR2 YFSETQ. This CDR3 contains 16 residues. In DNA, the CDR3 is TGCGCCAGCAGGCGACTAGCGGGACCTTCCACAGATACGCAGTATTTT. Amino acids: CASRRLAGPSTDTQYF.

This chain links TRBV4-1 with TRBJ1-5; tentatively, D is TRBD1 (5 bases). Trimming pared 1 base from V and 8 bases from J, leaving 9 bases between. The CDR3 runs to 13 residues. The V gene's germline CDR1 is MGHRA and CDR2 YSYEKL. The CDR3 region is CASSQARAEPQHF. The DNA of the CDR3 is TGCGCCAGCAGCCAAGCCAGGGCAGAGCCCCAGCATTTT.

This rearrangement joins TRBV15 to TRBJ1-4; possible D gene TRBD1, 5 bases. CDR3 length: 15 residues. The germline V gene has CDR1 LNHNV and CDR2 YYDKDF (reference sequence). V was clipped by 2 bases and J by 2 bases, with 9 bases between them. The CDR3 DNA follows: TGTGCCACCAGCAGACACCGGGGGACTAATGAAAAACTGTTTTTT. It is translated as CATSRHRGTNEKLFF.

This clonotype was counted a few times. The J gene is TRBJ2-5, the V gene TRBV4-1; no reliable D call. With 5 bases removed from V and 5 bases from J, the gap between germline ends came to 12 bases. The CDR3 length is 13 residues. Germline lookup yields CDR1 MGHRA and CDR2 YSYEKL. The CDR3, as DNA: TGCGCCAGCAGCTCCACGGGTTGGGAGACCCAGTACTTC. Translating it yields CASSSTGWETQYF.

The chain employs TRBV5-1 and TRBJ1-1; D gene uncertain. The germline CDR1 and CDR2 sequences are SGHRS and YFSETQ. The CDR3 length is 14 residues. V was clipped by 2 bases and J by 1 base, with 9 bases between them. CDR3 sequence (DNA): TGCGCCAGCAGCTTTTGGCAGGCGAACACTGAAGCTTTCTTT. It encodes CASSFWQANTEAFF.

This clonotype was detected ten times or more. This chain uses TRBV7-6 with TRBJ1-1, with D unclear. Trimming pared 5 bases from V and 0 bases from J, leaving 7 bases between. Germline V gene lookup returns CDR1 SGHVS and CDR2 FNYEAQ. The CDR3 is 13 residues long. CDR3 loop: CASSRTVNTEAFF. The CDR3 DNA reads TGTGCCAGCAGCAGGACGGTGAACACTGAAGCTTTCTTT. Drawing the rest from reference TRBV7-6 and TRBJ1-1, the complete variable domain is GAGVSQSPRYKVTKRGQDVALRCDPISGHVSLYWYRQALGQGPEFLTYFNYEAQQDKSGLPNDRFSAERPEGSISTLTIQRTEQRDSAMYRCASSRTVNTEAFFGQGTRLTVV.

This clonotype was counted once. The junction differs from germline at one of its ends, possibly a read error. V and J are TRBV10-1 and TRBJ2-1; a possible D gene is TRBD1 (5 bases). Germline V gene sequence: CDR1 WNHNN, CDR2 SYGVQD (reference sequence). CDR3 length: 17 amino acids. The CDR3 DNA is TGCGCCAACAGTGCCTCCCTCATGTCAGGGCTTGTCAATGAGCAGTTCTTC. Translation gives CANSASLMSGLVNEQFF.

The chain has TRBV5-1 and TRBJ1-3; tentative D call: TRBD1 (5 bases). This CDR3 contains 14 residues. V was clipped by 3 bases and J by 0 bases, with 7 bases between them. Germline CDR1 reads SGHRS; CDR2 reads YFSETQ. CDR3 loop: CASSSGGSGNTIYF. As DNA, the CDR3 is TGCGCCAGCAGCTCCGGGGGCTCTGGAAACACCATATATTTT.

This clonotype came up a few times. The J gene is TRBJ1-4, the V gene TRBV7-2; tentatively, D is TRBD1 (5 bases). With 8 bases removed from V and 5 bases from J, the gap between germline ends came to 6 bases. Germline V gene sequence: CDR1 SGHTA, CDR2 FQGNSA. The CDR3 sequence is 11 residues long. CDR3 DNA sequence: TGTGCCAGCTCAGGGAATGAAAAACTGTTTTTT. This gives the protein CASSGNEKLFF.

The chain joins TRBV12-3 or TRBV12-4 to TRBJ1-5; 7 positions match TRBD1. The CDR3 totals 16 residues. V gave up 4 bases and J gave up 1 base; unmatched junction bases: 7. This chain's CDR3 is CASSSQGTLSNQPQHF. CDR3 sequence (DNA): TGTGCCAGCAGTTCACAGGGGACCCTAAGCAATCAGCCCCAGCATTTT.

The J gene is TRBJ1-1, the V gene TRBV12-3 or TRBV12-4; D is unclear. Between the trimmed V and J ends, which lost 2 bases and 0 bases, there was a span of 4 bases. The length of the CDR3 is 13 residues. For the CDR3, the DNA is TGTGCCAGCAGTTTATTCATGAACACTGAAGCTTTCTTT. Its translation: CASSLFMNTEAFF.

This clonotype was seen repeatedly, ten times or more. CDR3 DNA: TGCAGCGTCGCCCATCTTGGGGGGAATGAAAAACTGTTTTTT. Protein product: CSVAHLGGNEKLFF. V gene TRBV29-1 combines with J gene TRBJ1-4, with D maybe TRBD1 (5 bases). The CDR3 is 14 amino acids. Trimming took off 6 bases at V and 5 bases at J, with 16 bases between the two ends. Per germline, CDR1 SQVTM and CDR2 ANQGSEA.

This clonotype occurred a few times. The gene calls are TRBV7-2 and TRBJ2-3; 13 positions match TRBD2. With V trimmed by 5 bases and J by 6 bases, 11 bases remained unmatched. This CDR3 spans 17 amino acids. Germline CDR1 and CDR2: SGHTA and FQGNSA. The CDR3 spells CASSPPGLAGTRDTQYF. The CDR3, as DNA: TGTGCCAGCAGCCCCCCGGGACTAGCGGGGACTCGGGATACGCAGTATTTT.

The rearrangement links TRBV5-5 to TRBJ2-1; the D is unclear. The V gene's germline CDR1 is SGHKS and CDR2 YYEKEE (reference sequence). The CDR3 runs 14 residues. V lost 3 bases and J 2 bases, leaving 9 bases between the germline ends. The CDR3 spells CASSSDGTYNEQFF. CDR3 in DNA: TGTGCCAGCAGCTCCGACGGAACCTACAATGAGCAGTTCTTC. Filled out from reference TRBV5-5 and TRBJ2-1, the complete variable domain reads DAGVTQSPTHLIKTRGQQVTLRCSPISGHKSVSWYQQVLGQGPQFIFQYYEKEERGRGNFPDRFSARQFPNYSSELNVNALLLGDSALYLCASSSDGTYNEQFFGPGTRLTVL.

The V call is TRBV5-6, the J call TRBJ1-5; D might be TRBD1 (6 bases). CDR1 and CDR2 from the germline V gene are SGHDT and YYEEEE. Deletions cut 0 bases from V and 4 bases from J, with 11 bases between. CDR3 length: 15 amino acids. The CDR3 DNA reads as TGTGCCAGCAGCTTGGGACAGGCGCGAAATCAGCCCCAGCATTTT. The encoded protein is CASSLGQARNQPQHF.

The gene calls are TRBV7-8 and TRBJ2-1; TRBD1 is a possible D gene (6 bases). Trimming left V 5 bases short and J 6 bases short, with 26 bases between. CDR3 size: 18 residues. CDR1 and CDR2 from the germline V gene are SGHVS and FQNEAQ. The CDR3 DNA reads as TGTGCCAGCAGCCAGGGACATTTAGAAGAGATAATGGTCAATGAGCAGTTCTTC. It translates to CASSQGHLEEIMVNEQFF.

This clonotype was found a few times. This chain uses TRBV7-2 with TRBJ1-5; D might be TRBD1 (6 bases). With 0 bases removed from V and 2 bases from J, the gap between germline ends came to 8 bases. Per the germline V gene, CDR1 is SGHTA and CDR2 is FQGNSA. The CDR3 loop spans 15 amino acids. Here the CDR3 reads CASSLAPGGNQPQHF. The CDR3 DNA sequence: TGTGCCAGCAGCTTAGCCCCAGGGGGCAATCAGCCCCAGCATTTT.

The chain links TRBV5-1 to TRBJ2-3; 7 bases fit TRBD1. V shed 3 bases, J shed 1 base, and the junction held 8 bases outside the gene matches. The CDR3 consists of 16 residues. Germline V lookup: CDR1 SGHRS, CDR2 YFSETQ. The CDR3, as DNA: TGCGCCAGCAGCTCGAACCAGGGGGTCGGCACAGATACGCAGTATTTT. It translates to CASSSNQGVGTDTQYF.

This clonotype was counted a single time. The chain employs TRBV30 and TRBJ2-6; D gene unclear. The CDR3 spans 14 residues. Germline assignment: CDR1 GTSNPN and CDR2 SVGIG (reference sequence). V shed 4 bases and J shed 1 base, with 8 bases lying between them. CDR3 coding DNA: TGTGCCTGGAAATCCGGGTCTGGGGCCAACGTCCTGACTTTC. Amino acids: CAWKSGSGANVLTF.

This clonotype was counted a few times. The genes are TRBV20-1 and TRBJ2-7, with 7 nucleotides matching TRBD2. With V trimmed by 6 bases and J by 3 bases, 11 bases remained unmatched. Germline V lookup: CDR1 DFQATT, CDR2 SNEGSKA (reference sequence). This CDR3 comprises 14 residues. The CDR3 sequence is CSAMKSSGNYEQYF. In DNA form, the CDR3 reads TGCAGTGCCATGAAATCTAGCGGCAACTACGAGCAGTACTTC.

This clonotype has a handful of counts. The chain recombines TRBV6-2 or TRBV6-3 with TRBJ2-7; perhaps D is TRBD1 or TRBD2 (6 bases each). Trimming removed 5 bases from V and 7 bases from J, with 18 bases in between. Germline V lookup: CDR1 MNHEY, CDR2 SVGEGT. The CDR3 is 14 amino acids. For the CDR3, the DNA is TGTGCCAGCAGTACGGGGAGGACAGTTAGGGAGCAGTACTTC. Translated, it gives CASSTGRTVREQYF.

The rearrangement joins TRBV6-2 or TRBV6-3 to TRBJ1-1; possible D gene TRBD1, 6 bases. The germline V and J ends were trimmed by 2 bases and 3 bases, with 10 bases remaining between them. This CDR3 is built from 14 residues. The germline gives CDR1 MNHEY, CDR2 SVGEGT. The CDR3 DNA is TGTGCCAGCAGTTACGGGGGGCTCTACACTGAAGCTTTCTTT. Residues: CASSYGGLYTEAFF.

This clonotype occurred a few times. The chain carries TRBV10-3 and TRBJ2-7; 13 bases agree with TRBD2. The CDR3 is made up of 15 amino acids. CDR1 is ENHRY and CDR2 is SYGVKD in the germline V gene. The J segment lost 3 bases and the V segment lost 6 bases, leaving 5 bases of the junction unmatched. The CDR3 nucleotides read TGTGCCATCAGAGGGACTAGCGGGAACCACTACGAGCAGTACTTC. It yields the protein CAIRGTSGNHYEQYF.

This clonotype showed up just a few times. The V and J genes are TRBV6-1 and TRBJ2-1; TRBD2 matches 8 bases. CDR1 is MNHNS and CDR2 is SASEGT in the germline V gene. V trimming: 6 bases; J trimming: 3 bases; junction bases outside the gene matches: 10. The CDR3 has 16 residues. The CDR3, as DNA: TGTGCCAGCAGAACTAGCGGCAATGGGAACTACAATGAGCAGTTCTTC. Translating it yields CASRTSGNGNYNEQFF.